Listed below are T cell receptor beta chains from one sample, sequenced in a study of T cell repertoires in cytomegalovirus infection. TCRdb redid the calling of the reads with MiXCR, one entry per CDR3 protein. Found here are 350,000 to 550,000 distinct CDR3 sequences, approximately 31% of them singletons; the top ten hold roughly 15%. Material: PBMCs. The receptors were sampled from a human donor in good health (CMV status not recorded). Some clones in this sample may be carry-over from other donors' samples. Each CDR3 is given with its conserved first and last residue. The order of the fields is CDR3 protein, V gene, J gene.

cdr3_aa: CASSGDRVSNQPQHF; v_call: TRBV12-3/TRBV12-4; j_call: TRBJ1-5
cdr3_aa: CASSLVGDGSNYGYTF; v_call: TRBV7-2; j_call: TRBJ1-2
cdr3_aa: CASRQGLLSYEQYF; v_call: TRBV27; j_call: TRBJ2-7
cdr3_aa: CASSPTQSSETQYF; v_call: TRBV27; j_call: TRBJ2-5
cdr3_aa: CASRRNTGELFF; v_call: TRBV6-2/TRBV6-3; j_call: TRBJ2-2
cdr3_aa: CASSEVDPNISGELFF; v_call: TRBV10-2; j_call: TRBJ2-2
cdr3_aa: CASSARDRGREQYF; v_call: TRBV6-1; j_call: TRBJ2-7
cdr3_aa: CSARDVDRTYEQYF; v_call: TRBV20-1; j_call: TRBJ2-7
cdr3_aa: CASSPRDSAHGYTF; v_call: TRBV6-6; j_call: TRBJ1-2
cdr3_aa: CASSQDQSLALRDTEAFF; v_call: TRBV4-1; j_call: TRBJ1-1
cdr3_aa: CASSSRQGTYEQYF; v_call: TRBV7-2; j_call: TRBJ2-7
cdr3_aa: CSVPGTDQETQYF; v_call: TRBV29-1; j_call: TRBJ2-5
cdr3_aa: CASSGGGTKFTDTQYF; v_call: TRBV27; j_call: TRBJ2-3
cdr3_aa: CASSLLGRPEGYEQYF; v_call: TRBV28; j_call: TRBJ2-7
cdr3_aa: CASSQVGGFPLHF; v_call: TRBV14; j_call: TRBJ1-6
cdr3_aa: CASTDPTEDREHEQIF; v_call: TRBV7-9; j_call: TRBJ2-1
cdr3_aa: CASSVTPGQPQETQYF; v_call: TRBV19; j_call: TRBJ2-5
cdr3_aa: CASSRSGTASYEQYF; v_call: TRBV7-8; j_call: TRBJ2-7
cdr3_aa: CASSLVRTSGGHTDTQYF; v_call: TRBV7-9; j_call: TRBJ2-3
cdr3_aa: CATQTTGQFNEKLFF; v_call: TRBV7-2; j_call: TRBJ1-4
cdr3_aa: CASSLGEMGGTDTQYF; v_call: TRBV7-9; j_call: TRBJ2-3
cdr3_aa: CASSSRLGGTDTQYF; v_call: TRBV11-2; j_call: TRBJ2-3
cdr3_aa: CASSFRWGGNQPQHF; v_call: TRBV5-5; j_call: TRBJ1-5
cdr3_aa: CASSAGQGSYGYTF; v_call: TRBV6-1; j_call: TRBJ1-2
cdr3_aa: CAISSSRESGGAGEQFF; v_call: TRBV7-2; j_call: TRBJ2-1
cdr3_aa: CASSTDGKKNIQYF; v_call: TRBV12-3/TRBV12-4; j_call: TRBJ2-4
cdr3_aa: CATSRRGDTQYF; v_call: TRBV15; j_call: TRBJ2-3
cdr3_aa: CSAADTGLPTDTQYF; v_call: TRBV20-1; j_call: TRBJ2-3
cdr3_aa: CASSIGLVYNEQFF; v_call: TRBV19; j_call: TRBJ2-1